This T cell receptor beta chain was observed in a study of blood T cell repertoires in COVID-19. About the research overall: Acute-phase and convalescent COVID-19 samples originated in the United States, Italy and Spain. In each case, the material was cDNA or gDNA derived from T cells, B-cell-depleted T cells, or PBMCs.

CDR1 and CDR2 (germline): LGHNA, YSLEER. There are 14 residues in the CDR3. Trimming took off 2 bases at V and 2 bases at J, with 9 bases between the two ends. Original methodology: Amplified reference gene primers provided the basis for estimating nucleated cell counts. Profiled with immunoSEQ multiplex PCR; TCRdb holds only in-frame clones, not every one. V and J calls and clone size are copied from that table; D and trimming were computed from the DNA. The sample has 40,000 to 55,000 clones; 85% to 90% are singletons. This TCR was recovered from a human donor in a cohort sampled during active COVID-19. Material: peripheral blood. The chain carries TRBV4-3 and TRBJ1-1; D remains unclear. The CDR3 is CASSQPGGNTEAFF. CDR3 nucleotides: TGCGCCAGCAGCCAACCGGGAGGCAACACTGAAGCTTTCTTT.